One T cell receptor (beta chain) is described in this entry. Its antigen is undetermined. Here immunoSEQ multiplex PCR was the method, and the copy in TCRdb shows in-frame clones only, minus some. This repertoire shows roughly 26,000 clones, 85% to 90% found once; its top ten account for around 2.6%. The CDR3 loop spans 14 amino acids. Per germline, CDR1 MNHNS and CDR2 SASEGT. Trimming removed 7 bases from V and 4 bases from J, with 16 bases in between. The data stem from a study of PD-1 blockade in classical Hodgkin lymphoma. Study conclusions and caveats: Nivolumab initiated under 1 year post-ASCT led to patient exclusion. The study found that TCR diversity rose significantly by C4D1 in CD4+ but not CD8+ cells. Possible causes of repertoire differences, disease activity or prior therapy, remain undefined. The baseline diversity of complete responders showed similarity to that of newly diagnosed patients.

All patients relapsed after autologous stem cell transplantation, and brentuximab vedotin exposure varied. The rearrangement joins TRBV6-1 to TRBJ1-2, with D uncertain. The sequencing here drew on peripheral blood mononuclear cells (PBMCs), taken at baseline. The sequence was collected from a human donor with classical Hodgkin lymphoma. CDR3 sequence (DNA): TGTGCCAGCACGAGCGGAGAGGGTAGCTATGGCTACACCTTC. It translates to CASTSGEGSYGYTF.